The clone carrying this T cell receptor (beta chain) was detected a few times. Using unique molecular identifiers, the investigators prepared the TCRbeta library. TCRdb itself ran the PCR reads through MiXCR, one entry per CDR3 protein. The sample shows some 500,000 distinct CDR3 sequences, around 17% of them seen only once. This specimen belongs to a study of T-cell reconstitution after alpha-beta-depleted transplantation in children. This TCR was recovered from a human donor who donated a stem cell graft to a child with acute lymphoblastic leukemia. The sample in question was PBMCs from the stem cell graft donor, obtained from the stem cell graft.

The CDR3 bases are TGCGCCAGCAGAACCACCGGGACAGGGGGCATCAAGCAGTACTTC. Translation: CASRTTGTGGIKQYF. The genes are TRBV5-1 and TRBJ2-7, with 12 bases matching TRBD1. The germline V gene has CDR1 SGHRS and CDR2 YFSETQ. The trim removed 5 bases at V and 8 bases at J, leaving 11 bases unmatched. The length of the CDR3 is 15 residues.